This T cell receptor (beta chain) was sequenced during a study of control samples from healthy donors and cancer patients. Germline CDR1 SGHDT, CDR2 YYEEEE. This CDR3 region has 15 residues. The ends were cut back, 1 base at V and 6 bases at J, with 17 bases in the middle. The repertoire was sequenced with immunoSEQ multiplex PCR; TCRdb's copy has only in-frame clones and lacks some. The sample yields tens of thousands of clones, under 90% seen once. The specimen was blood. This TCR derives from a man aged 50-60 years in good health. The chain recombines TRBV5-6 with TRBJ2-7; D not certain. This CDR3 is CASSLLRPGPREQYF. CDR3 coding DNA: TGTGCCAGCAGCTTGCTCCGTCCGGGCCCCCGCGAGCAGTACTTC.